Detailed here is one T cell receptor beta chain. This record belongs to a study of CD8+ T cells in alopecia areata. Reverse transcription of extracted RNA yielded cDNA, which provided the sequencing template. Clones were read by immunoSEQ multiplex PCR, and TCRdb kept only the in-frame ones, dropping some. The sample yields over 150,000 clones, more than 50% seen once. Sample: CD8+ T cells sorted from blood. The receptor comes from a human donor in good health.

CDR3 protein: CASSATGYEQYF. In DNA form, the CDR3 reads TGCGCCAGCAGCGCGACAGGCTACGAGCAGTACTTC. The chain links TRBV4-1 to TRBJ2-7, with D maybe TRBD1 (6 bases). The V gene's germline CDR1 is MGHRA and CDR2 YSYEKL. V was shortened by 5 bases and J by 3 bases, with 8 bases between the two germline ends. This CDR3 is built from 12 residues.